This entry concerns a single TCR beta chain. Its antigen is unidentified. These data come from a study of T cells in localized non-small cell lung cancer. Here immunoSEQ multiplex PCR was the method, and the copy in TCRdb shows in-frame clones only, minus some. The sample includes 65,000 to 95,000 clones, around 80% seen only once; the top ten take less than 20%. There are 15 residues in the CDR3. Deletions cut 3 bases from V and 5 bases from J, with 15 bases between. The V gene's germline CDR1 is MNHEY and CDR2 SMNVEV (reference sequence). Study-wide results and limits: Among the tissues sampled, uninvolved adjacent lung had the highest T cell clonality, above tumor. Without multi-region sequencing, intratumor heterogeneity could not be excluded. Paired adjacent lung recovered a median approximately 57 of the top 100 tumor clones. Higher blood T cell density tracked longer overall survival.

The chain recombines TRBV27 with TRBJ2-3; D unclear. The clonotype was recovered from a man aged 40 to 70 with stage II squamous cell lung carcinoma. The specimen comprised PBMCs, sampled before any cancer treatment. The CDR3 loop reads CASSFSFGRGDTQYF. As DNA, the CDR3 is TGTGCCAGCAGTTTTTCTTTCGGGCGTGGAGATACGCAGTATTTT.